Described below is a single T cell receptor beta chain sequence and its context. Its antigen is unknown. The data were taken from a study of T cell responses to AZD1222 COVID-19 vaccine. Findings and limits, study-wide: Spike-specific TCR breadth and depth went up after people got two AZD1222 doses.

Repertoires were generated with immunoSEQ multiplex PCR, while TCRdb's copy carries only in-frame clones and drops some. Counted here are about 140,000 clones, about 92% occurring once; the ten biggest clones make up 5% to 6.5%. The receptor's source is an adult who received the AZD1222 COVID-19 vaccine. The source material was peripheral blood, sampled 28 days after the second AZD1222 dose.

CDR3 region: CASSARQGSTDTQYF. CDR3 coding DNA: TGTGCCAGCAGCGCCAGACAGGGTAGCACAGATACGCAGTATTTT. This chain connects TRBV7-3 to TRBJ2-3; TRBD1 matches 7 bases. V dropped 5 bases and J dropped 0; count of bases not matched to a gene: 5. The germline V gene has CDR1 SGHTA and CDR2 FQGTGA. CDR3 length: 15 amino acids.